Listed here is a single T cell receptor beta chain. With V trimmed by 4 bases and J by 0 bases, 4 bases remained unmatched. The CDR3 runs to 15 residues. Germline CDR1 is MNHEY and CDR2 is SMNVEV (reference sequence). The source of the sample is a study of CD8+ T cells in alopecia areata. Study details: Treatment of the treated patients consisted of oral tofacitinib, 5 to 10 mg twice daily.

Following RNA extraction, reverse transcription yielded cDNA that acted as the sequencing template. TCRdb's table, derived via immunoSEQ multiplex PCR, lists solely in-frame clones and lacks some. The table has about 200,000 clones, less than 45% seen once; the top ten hold under 0.55%. Treatment noted: oral pan-JAK inhibitor, 5-10 mg twice daily. The sample here was CD4+ T cells sorted from blood, taken at approximately week 31, from a patient treated with tofacitinib. This TCR was sampled from a human donor with alopecia areata. The V call is TRBV27, the J call TRBJ1-2; 8 bases are shared with TRBD1. The CDR3 DNA reads TGTGCCAGCAGTTGGGACAGGCGCACTAACTATGGCTACACCTTC. Translation gives CASSWDRRTNYGYTF.